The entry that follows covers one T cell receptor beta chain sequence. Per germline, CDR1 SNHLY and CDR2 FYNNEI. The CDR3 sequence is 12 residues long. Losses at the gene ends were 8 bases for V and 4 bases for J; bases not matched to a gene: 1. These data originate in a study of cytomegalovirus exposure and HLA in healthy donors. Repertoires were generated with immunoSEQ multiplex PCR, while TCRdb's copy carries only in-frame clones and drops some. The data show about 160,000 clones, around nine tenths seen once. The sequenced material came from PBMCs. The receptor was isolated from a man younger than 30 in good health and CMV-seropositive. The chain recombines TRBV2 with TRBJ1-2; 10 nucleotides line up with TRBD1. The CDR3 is CASGDRGYGYTF. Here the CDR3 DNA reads TGTGCCAGCGGGGACAGGGGCTATGGCTACACCTTC.